This T cell receptor (beta chain) was observed in a study of CD8 T cells in ankylosing spondylitis. MiXCR, applied by TCRdb to the 5' RACE reads, yields one record per CDR3 protein. The sample holds around 770,000 distinct CDR3 sequences, about 12% seen once. This CDR3 contains 15 residues. Germline CDR1 and CDR2: KGHSH and LQKENI. Trimming stripped 1 base from V and 3 bases from J, with 13 bases between. This clonotype was seen a handful of times. The antigen is undetermined. General study points: There was reportedly significant enrichment of clones that were disease-linked in matched ankylosing spondylitis synovial fluid. A TCR beta motif of several highly homologous variants seemed to mark ankylosing spondylitis blood.

Sequencing was performed on blood, either unsorted or a sorted T cell fraction (not recorded which). This TCR derives from a male donor with ankylosing spondylitis. The chain employs TRBV18 and TRBJ2-7; D may be TRBD1 (6 bases). The CDR3 loop reads CASSPRQESDYEQYF. Written as DNA, the CDR3 is TGTGCCAGCTCACCACGACAGGAGTCTGACTACGAGCAGTACTTC.